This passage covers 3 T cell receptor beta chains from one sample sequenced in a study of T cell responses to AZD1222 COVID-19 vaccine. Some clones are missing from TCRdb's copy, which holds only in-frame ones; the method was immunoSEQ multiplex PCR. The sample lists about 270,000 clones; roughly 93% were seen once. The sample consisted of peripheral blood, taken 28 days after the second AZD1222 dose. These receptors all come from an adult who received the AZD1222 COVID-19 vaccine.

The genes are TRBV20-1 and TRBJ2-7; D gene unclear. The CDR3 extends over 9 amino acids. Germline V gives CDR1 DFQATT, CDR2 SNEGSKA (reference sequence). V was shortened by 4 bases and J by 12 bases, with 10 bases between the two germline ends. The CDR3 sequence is CSANGDPYF. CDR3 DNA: TGCAGTGCTAACGGAGATCCGTACTTC.

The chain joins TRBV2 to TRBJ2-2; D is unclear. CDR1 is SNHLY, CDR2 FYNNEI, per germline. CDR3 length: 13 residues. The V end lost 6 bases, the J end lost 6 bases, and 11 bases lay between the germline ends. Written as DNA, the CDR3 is TGTGCCAGCAGCCCACAGCTGCCCGGGGAGCTGTTTTTT. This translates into CASSPQLPGELFF.

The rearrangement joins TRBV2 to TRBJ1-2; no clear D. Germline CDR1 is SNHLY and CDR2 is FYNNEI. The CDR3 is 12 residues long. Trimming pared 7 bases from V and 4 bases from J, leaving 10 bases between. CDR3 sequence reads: CASMGRVYGYTF. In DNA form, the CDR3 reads TGTGCCAGCATGGGAAGGGTCTATGGCTACACCTTC.